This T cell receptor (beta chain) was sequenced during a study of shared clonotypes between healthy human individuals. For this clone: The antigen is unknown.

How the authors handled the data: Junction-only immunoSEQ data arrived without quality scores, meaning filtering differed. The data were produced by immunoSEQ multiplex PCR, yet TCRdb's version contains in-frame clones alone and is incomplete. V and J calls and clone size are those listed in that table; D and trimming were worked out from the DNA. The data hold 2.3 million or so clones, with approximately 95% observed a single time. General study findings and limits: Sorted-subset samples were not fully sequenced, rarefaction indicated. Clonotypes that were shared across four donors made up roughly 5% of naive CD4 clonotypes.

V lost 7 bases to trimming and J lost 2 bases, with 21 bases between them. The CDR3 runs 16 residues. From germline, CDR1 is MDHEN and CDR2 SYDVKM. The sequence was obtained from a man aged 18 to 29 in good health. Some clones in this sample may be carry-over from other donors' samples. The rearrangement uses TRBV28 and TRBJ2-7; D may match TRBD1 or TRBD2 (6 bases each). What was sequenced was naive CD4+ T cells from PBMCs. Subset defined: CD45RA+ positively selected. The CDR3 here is CASTLGGATGPYEQYF. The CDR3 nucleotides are TGTGCCAGCACCCTGGGGGGAGCAACAGGGCCCTACGAGCAGTACTTC. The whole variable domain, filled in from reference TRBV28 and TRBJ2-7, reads DVKVTQSSRYLVKRTGEKVFLECVQDMDHENMFWYRQDPGLGLRLIYFSYDVKMKEKGDIPEGYSVSREKKERFSLILESASTNQTSMYLCASTLGGATGPYEQYFGPGTRLTVT.